These 9 T cell receptor beta chains were sequenced from one sample in a study of blood T cell repertoires in COVID-19. Libraries were prepared by immunoSEQ multiplex PCR; TCRdb keeps only in-frame clonotypes and omits some of them. The sample lists fewer than 90,000 clones; roughly 71% were seen once. Sequenced material: peripheral blood. The receptors were gathered from a man aged 55 to 70 with COVID-19, enrolled during active disease.

The genes are TRBV20-1 and TRBJ2-7; D unclear. Germline CDR1 reads DFQATT; CDR2 reads SNEGSKA (reference sequence). V was trimmed by 6 bases and J by 3 bases, leaving 9 bases between them. The CDR3 has 11 residues. The CDR3 here is CSAENGYEQYF. The CDR3, as DNA: TGCAGTGCCGAGAATGGCTACGAGCAGTACTTC.

This clone was found a few times. The chain links TRBV5-1 to TRBJ2-5; perhaps TRBD1 as D (6 bases). V lost 0 bases, J lost 4 bases, and 16 bases lay in between. CDR3 length equals 16 residues. Germline V gene data show CDR1 as SGHRS and CDR2 as YFSETQ. This CDR3 is CASSLGVQGGRETQYF. The CDR3, as DNA: TGCGCCAGCAGCTTGGGAGTACAGGGCGGGCGAGAGACCCAGTACTTC. The whole variable domain, remainder taken from reference TRBV5-1 and TRBJ2-5, is KAGVTQTPRYLIKTRGQQVTLSCSPISGHRSVSWYQQTPGQGLQFLFEYFSETQRNKGNFPGRFSGRQFSNSRSEMNVSTLELGDSALYLCASSLGVQGGRETQYFGPGTRLLVL.

The V call is TRBV7-6, the J call TRBJ2-1, with 10 bases aligning to TRBD2. CDR3 length equals 16 residues. Germline V gene data show CDR1 as SGHVS and CDR2 as FNYEAQ. Losses at the gene ends were 2 bases for V and 9 bases for J; bases not matched to a gene: 10. DNA for the CDR3: TGTGCCAGCAGCTTAAGGGCTAGCGGGAGCGGTAGTGAGCAGTTCTTC. This codes for CASSLRASGSGSEQFF.

The V call is TRBV27, the J call TRBJ1-2; no clear D gene. The V and J ends lost 3 bases and 3 bases respectively, with 11 bases between them. CDR3 length: 14 residues. The germline V gene encodes CDR1 MNHEY and CDR2 SMNVEV (reference sequence). The CDR3 nucleotides are TGTGCCAGCAGTTTCTCGGGGTCGTACTATGGCTACACCTTC. This sequence encodes CASSFSGSYYGYTF.

CDR3 coding DNA: TGTGCCAGCACCGCATTAGCGGGGGGGCCTTCCTACAATGAGCAGTTCTTC. Amino acid sequence: CASTALAGGPSYNEQFF. The V gene is TRBV2, the J gene TRBJ2-1; TRBD2 matches 11 bases. CDR1 is SNHLY, CDR2 FYNNEI, per germline. This CDR3 is 17 amino acids long. With 7 bases clipped from V and 1 base from J, the junction kept 9 bases outside the gene matches. The full variable domain, with the rest looked up from reference TRBV2 and TRBJ2-1, is EPEVTQTPSHQVTQMGQEVILRCVPISNHLYFYWYRQILGQKVEFLVSFYNNEISEKSEIFDDQFSVERPDGSNFTLKIRSTKLEDSAMYFCASTALAGGPSYNEQFFGPGTRLTVL.

V usage is TRBV6-6 and J usage is TRBJ1-2; D is unresolved. Trimming cost V 6 bases and J 7 bases, with 12 bases left between them. From germline, CDR1 is MNHNY and CDR2 SVGAGI (reference sequence). The CDR3 spans 12 residues. The CDR3 is CASSPSGGGYTF. The CDR3 DNA reads TGTGCCAGCAGCCCCTCGGGAGGTGGCTACACCTTC.

This clone was observed a few times. The rearrangement uses TRBV3-1 (or the pseudogene TRBV3-2) and TRBJ2-7; 7 nucleotides agree with TRBD1. This CDR3 has 14 amino acids. The trim removed 3 bases at V and 6 bases at J, leaving 8 bases unmatched. Germline CDR1 is LGHDT and CDR2 is YNNKEL (reference sequence). The CDR3 reads CASSHFDRDGEQYF. The CDR3 region has the DNA TGTGCCAGCAGCCATTTTGACAGGGACGGCGAGCAGTACTTC.

This clone was recorded a few times. The rearrangement links TRBV24-1 to TRBJ1-2; TRBD1 matches at 10 bases. The V segment lost 6 bases and the J segment 4 bases; nucleotides outside the gene matches: 7. The V gene's germline CDR1 is KGHDR and CDR2 SFDVKD. The CDR3 runs 15 residues. The CDR3 here is CATSRGGDRGYGYTF. The CDR3 DNA is TGTGCCACCAGTCGAGGAGGGGACAGGGGCTATGGCTACACCTTC.

The chain carries TRBV24-1 and TRBJ2-7; TRBD2 matches 13 bases. The CDR3 spans 14 residues. The V gene end was trimmed by 11 bases and the J gene end by 4 bases; junction bases not matched to a gene: 7. Germline V gene data show CDR1 as KGHDR and CDR2 as SFDVKD. This CDR3 is CAKHTGLAGYEQYF. The CDR3 DNA reads as TGTGCCAAACACACGGGACTAGCGGGATACGAGCAGTACTTC.